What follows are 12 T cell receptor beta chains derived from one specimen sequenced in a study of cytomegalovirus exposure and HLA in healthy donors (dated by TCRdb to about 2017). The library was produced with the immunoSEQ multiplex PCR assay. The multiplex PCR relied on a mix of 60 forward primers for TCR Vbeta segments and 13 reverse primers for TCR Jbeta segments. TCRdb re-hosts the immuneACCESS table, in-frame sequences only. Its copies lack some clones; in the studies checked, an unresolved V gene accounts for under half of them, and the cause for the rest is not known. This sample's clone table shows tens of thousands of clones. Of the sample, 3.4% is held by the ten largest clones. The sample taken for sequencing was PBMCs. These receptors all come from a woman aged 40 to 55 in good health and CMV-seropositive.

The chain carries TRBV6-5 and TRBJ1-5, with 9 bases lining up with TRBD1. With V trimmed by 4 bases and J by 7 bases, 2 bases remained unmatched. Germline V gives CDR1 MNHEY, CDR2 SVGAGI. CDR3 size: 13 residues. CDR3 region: CASSSDRGQPQHF. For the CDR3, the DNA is TGTGCCAGCAGTTCGGACAGGGGACAGCCCCAGCATTTT.

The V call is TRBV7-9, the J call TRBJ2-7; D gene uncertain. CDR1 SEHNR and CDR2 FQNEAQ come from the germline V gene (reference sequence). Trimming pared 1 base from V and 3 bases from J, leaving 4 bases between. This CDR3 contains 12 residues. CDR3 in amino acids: CASSLGVYEQYF. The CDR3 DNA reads TGTGCCAGCAGCTTAGGAGTCTACGAGCAGTACTTC.

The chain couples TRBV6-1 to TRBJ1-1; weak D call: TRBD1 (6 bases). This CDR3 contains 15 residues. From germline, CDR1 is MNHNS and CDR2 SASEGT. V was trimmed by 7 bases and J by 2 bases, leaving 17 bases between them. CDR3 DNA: TGTGCCAGCAAGCGGGGGGCGTTTGGAAACACTGAAGCTTTCTTT. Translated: CASKRGAFGNTEAFF.

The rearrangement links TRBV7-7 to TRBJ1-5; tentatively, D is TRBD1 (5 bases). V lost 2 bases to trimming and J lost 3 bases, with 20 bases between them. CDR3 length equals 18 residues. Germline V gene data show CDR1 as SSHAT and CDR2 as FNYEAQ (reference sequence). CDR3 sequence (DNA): TGTGCCAGCAGCTTAATCAACCAAACCCGACAGAACAATCAGCCCCAGCATTTT. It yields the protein CASSLINQTRQNNQPQHF. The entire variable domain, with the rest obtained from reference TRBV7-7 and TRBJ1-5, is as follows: GAGVSQSPRYKVTKRGQDVTLRCDPISSHATLYWYQQALGQGPEFLTYFNYEAQPDKSGLPSDRFSAERPEGSISTLTIQRTEQRDSAMYRCASSLINQTRQNNQPQHFGDGTRLSIL.

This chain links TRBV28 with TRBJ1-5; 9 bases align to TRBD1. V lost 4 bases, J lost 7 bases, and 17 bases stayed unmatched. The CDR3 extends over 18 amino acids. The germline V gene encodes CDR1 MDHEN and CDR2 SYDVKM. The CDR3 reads CASSSGTGQGLLRQPQHF. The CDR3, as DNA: TGTGCCAGCAGTTCCGGGACGGGACAGGGTCTCCTTAGGCAGCCCCAGCATTTT.

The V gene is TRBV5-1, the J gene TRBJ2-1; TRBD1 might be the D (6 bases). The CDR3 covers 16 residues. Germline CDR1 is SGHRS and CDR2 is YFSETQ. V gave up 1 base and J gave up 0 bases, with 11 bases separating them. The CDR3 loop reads CASSLTGTNSYNEQFF. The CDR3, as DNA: TGCGCCAGCAGCTTGACAGGGACGAACTCCTACAATGAGCAGTTCTTC.

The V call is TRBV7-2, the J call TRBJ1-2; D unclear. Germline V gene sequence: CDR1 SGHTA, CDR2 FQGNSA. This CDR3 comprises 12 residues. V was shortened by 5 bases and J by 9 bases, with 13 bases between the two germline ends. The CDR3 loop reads CASSPTSLRYTF. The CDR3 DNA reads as TGTGCCAGCAGCCCCACGAGTTTACGCTACACCTTC.

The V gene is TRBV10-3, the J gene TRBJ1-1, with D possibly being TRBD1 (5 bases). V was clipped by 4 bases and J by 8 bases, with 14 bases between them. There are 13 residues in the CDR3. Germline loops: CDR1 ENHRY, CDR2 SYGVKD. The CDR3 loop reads CAISGRERGEAFF. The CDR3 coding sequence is TGTGCCATCAGTGGGAGGGAAAGGGGAGAAGCTTTCTTT.

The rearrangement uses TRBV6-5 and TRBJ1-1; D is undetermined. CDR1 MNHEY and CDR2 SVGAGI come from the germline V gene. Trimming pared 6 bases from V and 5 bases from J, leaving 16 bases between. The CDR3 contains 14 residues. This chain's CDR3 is CASSSHGVGTEAFF. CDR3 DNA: TGTGCCAGCAGCTCGCACGGGGTGGGGACTGAAGCTTTCTTT.

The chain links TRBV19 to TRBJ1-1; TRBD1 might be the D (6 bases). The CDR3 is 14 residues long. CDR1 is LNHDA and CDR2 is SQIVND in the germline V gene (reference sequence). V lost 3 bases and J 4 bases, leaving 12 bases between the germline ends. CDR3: CASSIDGQTTEAFF. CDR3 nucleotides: TGTGCCAGTAGTATTGACGGACAGACCACTGAAGCTTTCTTT.

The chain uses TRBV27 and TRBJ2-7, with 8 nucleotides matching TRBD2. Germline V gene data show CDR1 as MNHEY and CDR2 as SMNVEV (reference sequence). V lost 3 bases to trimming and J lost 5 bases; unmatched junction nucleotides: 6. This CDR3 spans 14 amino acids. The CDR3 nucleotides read TGTGCCAGCAGTTTCCGAGCGGGAGTGCACGAGCAGTACTTC. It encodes CASSFRAGVHEQYF.

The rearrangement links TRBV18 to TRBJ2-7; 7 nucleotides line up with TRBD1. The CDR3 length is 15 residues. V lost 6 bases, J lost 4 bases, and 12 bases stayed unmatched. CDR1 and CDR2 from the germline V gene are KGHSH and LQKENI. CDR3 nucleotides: TGTGCCAGCTCCCCAAATCCTTCAGGGGGATACGAGCAGTACTTC. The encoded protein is CASSPNPSGGYEQYF.